Listed here are 23 T cell receptor beta chains from one sample, sequenced in a study of blood T cell repertoires in COVID-19. Profiling relied on immunoSEQ multiplex PCR, and the TCRdb table lists in-frame clones only, not all of them. The top ten hold approximately 29% of the sample, which has about 70,000 clones, about three quarters seen once. Sequencing was performed on peripheral blood. These receptors originate from an elderly woman with active or convalescent COVID-19.

J is TRBJ1-2 and V is TRBV11-2; D perhaps matches TRBD1 (6 bases). The CDR3 has 16 amino acids. The ends were cut back, 2 bases at V and 0 bases at J, with 13 bases in the middle. From germline, CDR1 is SGHAT and CDR2 FQNNGV. CDR3 in amino acids: CASSLNRAITNYGYTF. CDR3 DNA sequence: TGTGCCAGCAGCTTAAACAGGGCGATTACTAACTATGGCTACACCTTC.

The chain has TRBV6-5 and TRBJ2-7, with TRBD1 matching over 8 bases. V gave up 7 bases and J gave up 4 bases; unmatched junction bases: 9. This CDR3 comprises 14 residues. Germline V gene data show CDR1 as MNHEY and CDR2 as SVGAGI. The CDR3 here is CASKTGTGVYEQYF. CDR3 DNA: TGTGCCAGCAAAACAGGGACAGGCGTATACGAGCAGTACTTC.

The V gene is TRBV11-2, the J gene TRBJ2-3; perhaps TRBD2 as D (6 bases). The CDR3 has 15 residues. The germline V gene encodes CDR1 SGHAT and CDR2 FQNNGV. Between the trimmed V and J ends, which lost 4 bases and 10 bases, there was a span of 21 bases. The CDR3 nucleotides are TGTGCCAGCAGCTCGGTTAGCGGCGCGGGGAATTCGCAGTATTTT. Amino acids: CASSSVSGAGNSQYF.

V usage is TRBV9 and J usage is TRBJ1-2; 11 positions agree with TRBD1. The V segment lost 4 bases and the J segment 7 bases; nucleotides outside the gene matches: 6. There are 14 residues in the CDR3. Germline CDR1 SGDLS, CDR2 YYNGEE. The CDR3 protein is CASSRGQGAGGYTF. The CDR3, as DNA: TGTGCCAGCAGCCGCGGACAGGGGGCGGGTGGCTACACCTTC.

The genes are TRBV9 and TRBJ2-3, with D perhaps matching TRBD2 (6 bases). The V gene lost 4 bases and the J gene lost 4 bases, with 16 bases spanning the gap. This CDR3 region has 15 residues. In germline, CDR1 is SGDLS, CDR2 YYNGEE. In DNA form, the CDR3 reads TGTGCCAGCAGCCCAGGAGGGGTTACGGCAGATACGCAGTATTTT. It specifies CASSPGGVTADTQYF.

The chain employs TRBV7-9 and TRBJ1-4; the D is unclear. V lost 2 bases, J lost 8 bases, and 9 bases lay in between. CDR1 and CDR2 from the germline V gene are SEHNR and FQNEAQ (reference sequence). There are 13 residues in the CDR3. The CDR3 bases are TGTGCCAGCAGCTTAAGGCAGGCCGAAAAACTGTTTTTT. Translating it yields CASSLRQAEKLFF.

The chain links TRBV7-2 to TRBJ2-7; TRBD2 is a possible D gene (5 bases). Trimming shortened V by 3 bases and J by 4 bases, and 13 bases separated the two germline ends. This CDR3 region has 14 residues. Germline V gene sequence: CDR1 SGHTA, CDR2 FQGNSA. The CDR3 protein is CASSFARTEYEQYF. The CDR3 bases are TGTGCCAGCAGCTTCGCTAGGACTGAGTACGAGCAGTACTTC.

The chain combines TRBV28 with TRBJ2-3; the match to TRBD2 covers 8 bases. Germline CDR1 reads MDHEN; CDR2 reads SYDVKM. After removal of 6 bases from V and 4 bases from J, the junction contained 6 bases not matched to a gene. This CDR3 contains 14 residues. CDR3 sequence reads: CASSPGGASDTQYF. DNA of the CDR3: TGTGCCAGCAGCCCCGGGGGGGCTTCAGATACGCAGTATTTT.

This clone was detected only a few times. The chain recombines TRBV5-8 with TRBJ1-5; TRBD1 agrees at 7 bases. The junction had 10 bases not matched to a gene; V was cut back by 4 bases and J by 0 bases. This CDR3 is 17 amino acids long. Germline loops: CDR1 SGHTS, CDR2 YDEGEE. The CDR3 DNA reads as TGTGCCAGCAGCGTTTCCGGGACAGTCCTTAGCAATCAGCCCCAGCATTTT. As protein: CASSVSGTVLSNQPQHF.

V gene TRBV6-2 or TRBV6-3 combines with J gene TRBJ2-2, with D perhaps TRBD2 (5 bases). Germline CDR1 MNHEY, CDR2 SVGEGT. CDR3 length equals 15 residues. The V end was cut by 2 bases, the J end by 1 base, with 8 bases between. The chain's CDR3 is CASSYGEGNTGELFF. CDR3 coding DNA: TGTGCCAGCAGTTACGGTGAGGGGAACACCGGGGAGCTGTTTTTT.

The V call is TRBV18, the J call TRBJ1-1; D might be TRBD1 (5 bases). The CDR3 totals 18 residues. Trimming took 0 bases from V and 1 from J, leaving 18 bases between them. CDR1 and CDR2 from the germline V gene are KGHSH and LQKENI. The CDR3 loop reads CASSPPGTLAGQNTEAFF. DNA of the CDR3: TGTGCCAGCTCACCACCAGGGACTCTCGCGGGTCAGAACACTGAAGCTTTCTTT. The entire variable domain, with the rest obtained from reference TRBV18 and TRBJ1-1, is as follows: NAGVMQNPRHLVRRRGQEARLRCSPMKGHSHVYWYRQLPEEGLKFMVYLQKENIIDESGMPKERFSAEFPKEGPSILRIQQVVRGDSAAYFCASSPPGTLAGQNTEAFFGQGTRLTVV.

The chain is built from TRBV11-3 and TRBJ1-1; D not resolved. Trimming removed 0 bases from V and 4 bases from J, with 6 bases in between. Per germline, CDR1 SGHNT and CDR2 YENEEA. The CDR3 is made up of 13 amino acids. CDR3 nucleotide sequence: TGTGCCAGCAGCTTAGATCGGGGCACTGAAGCTTTCTTT. This gives the protein CASSLDRGTEAFF.

The chain has TRBV5-1 and TRBJ2-5, with 12 bases lining up with TRBD2. The germline V gene encodes CDR1 SGHRS and CDR2 YFSETQ. The V gene end was trimmed by 3 bases and the J gene end by 4 bases; junction bases not matched to a gene: 4. The CDR3 spans 15 residues. CDR3 sequence: CASSSGLAGGETQYF. The CDR3 DNA follows: TGCGCCAGCAGCTCGGGACTAGCGGGCGGAGAGACCCAGTACTTC.

The rearrangement joins TRBV3-1 (or the pseudogene TRBV3-2) to TRBJ2-7, with 8 bases fitting TRBD1. CDR1 is LGHDT, CDR2 YNNKEL, per germline (reference sequence). The CDR3 contains 16 residues. V lost 4 bases, J lost 3 bases, and 11 bases stayed unmatched. CDR3 sequence: CASSLPGADRGYEQYF. The CDR3 region has the DNA TGTGCCAGCAGCCTCCCTGGGGCAGACAGGGGCTACGAGCAGTACTTC.

This clone was recorded once. This rearrangement joins TRBV12-3 or TRBV12-4 to TRBJ1-1; a weak D match, TRBD1 (6 bases). The CDR3 has 13 amino acids. The V gene lost 2 bases and the J gene lost 8 bases, with 12 bases spanning the gap. DNA for the CDR3: TGTGCCAGCAGTTTAAGGGCAGGGGTGGAAGCTTTCTTT. This encodes CASSLRAGVEAFF.

V and J are TRBV6-6 and TRBJ1-1, with a weak D call TRBD1 (6 bases). The V end was cut by 5 bases, the J end by 7 bases, with 8 bases between. CDR3 length: 11 amino acids. The germline CDR1 and CDR2 sequences are MNHNY and SVGAGI (reference sequence). CDR3 coding DNA: TGTGCCAGCAGTAGGACAGTTGAAGCTTTCTTT. Translating gives CASSRTVEAFF.

This chain connects TRBV7-6 to TRBJ1-6; D not certain. Deletions cut 2 bases from V and 7 bases from J, with 15 bases between. CDR3 length: 16 amino acids. The V gene's germline CDR1 is SGHVS and CDR2 FNYEAQ. The CDR3 loop is CASSLYTGVQNSPLHF. The DNA of the CDR3 is TGTGCCAGCAGCTTATACACCGGGGTACAAAATTCACCCCTCCACTTT.

The chain combines TRBV4-1 with TRBJ2-1; 11 bases line up with TRBD2. Germline V gene sequence: CDR1 MGHRA, CDR2 YSYEKL. V lost 4 bases to trimming and J lost 5 bases; unmatched junction nucleotides: 4. The CDR3 is made up of 15 amino acids. Here the CDR3 reads CASSPTSGGDNEQFF. The CDR3, as DNA: TGCGCCAGCAGCCCTACTAGCGGGGGTGACAATGAGCAGTTCTTC.

V is TRBV30 and J is TRBJ2-7; D is perhaps TRBD1 (6 bases). CDR1 GTSNPN and CDR2 SVGIG come from the germline V gene (reference sequence). The CDR3 runs to 12 residues. The V end was cut by 0 bases, the J end by 10 bases, with 13 bases between. This chain's CDR3 is CAWSVGQRAQYF. CDR3 bases: TGTGCCTGGAGTGTGGGACAACGGGCCCAGTACTTC.

V is TRBV3-1 (or the pseudogene TRBV3-2) and J is TRBJ2-7; D possibly corresponds to TRBD1 (6 bases). CDR3 size: 15 residues. Germline CDR1 LGHDT, CDR2 YNNKEL (reference sequence). Trimming pared 0 bases from V and 6 bases from J, leaving 15 bases between. The CDR3 spells CASSQDSARGIEQYF. DNA for the CDR3: TGTGCCAGCAGCCAAGATTCGGCCAGGGGAATCGAGCAGTACTTC.

The CDR3 is CASSFRELSGNTIYF. The CDR3 bases are TGTGCCAGCAGTTTCCGGGAGCTCTCTGGAAACACCATATATTTT. V gene TRBV28 combines with J gene TRBJ1-3; D is undetermined. The length of the CDR3 is 15 residues. Germline lookup yields CDR1 MDHEN and CDR2 SYDVKM. V lost 3 bases to trimming and J lost 0 bases, with 9 bases between them. The full variable domain, in which reference TRBV28 and TRBJ1-3 provide the parts outside the CDR3, is DVKVTQSSRYLVKRTGEKVFLECVQDMDHENMFWYRQDPGLGLRLIYFSYDVKMKEKGDIPEGYSVSREKKERFSLILESASTNQTSMYLCASSFRELSGNTIYFGEGSWLTVV.

The chain has TRBV2 and TRBJ2-5, with 12 bases identical to TRBD2. Germline-derived CDR1 and CDR2 are SNHLY and FYNNEI. V lost 4 bases, J lost 2 bases, and 11 bases stayed unmatched. There are 18 residues in the CDR3. The CDR3 is CASSGGPTSGGLQETQYF. For the CDR3, the DNA is TGTGCCAGCAGTGGGGGGCCCACTAGCGGGGGGCTACAAGAGACCCAGTACTTC.

The CDR3 DNA sequence: TGTGCCAGCAGTTACGCCCCGGCCTACGAGCAGTACTTC. This translates into CASSYAPAYEQYF. The chain uses TRBV6-2 or TRBV6-3 and TRBJ2-7; D remains unclear. Per the germline V gene, CDR1 is MNHEY and CDR2 is SVGEGT. V shed 2 bases and J shed 2 bases, with 7 bases lying between them. This CDR3 has 13 residues.